Sequencing of this TCR beta chain was carried out in a study of blood T cell repertoires in COVID-19. Study details: From the United States, Italy and Spain came samples of acute and convalescent COVID-19. T cells, B-cell-depleted T cells, or PBMCs supplied cDNA or gDNA.

The V end lost 0 bases, the J end lost 0 bases, and 11 bases lay between the germline ends. The CDR3 consists of 16 residues. Germline V CDR1 and CDR2: MNHEY, SVGAGI. As handled by the study authors: The authors estimated nucleated cell counts from reference gene primer amplification. The assay was immunoSEQ multiplex PCR, and TCRdb's table has in-frame clones only and misses some. The DNA was the basis for D and trimming; V, J and clone size are from that table. The sample lists about 120,000 clones, approximately 80% occurring once. Sequencing was done on a sample of peripheral blood. V gene TRBV6-5 combines with J gene TRBJ1-2; D perhaps matches TRBD1 (6 bases). This sequence originates from a human donor in a cohort sampled during active COVID-19. CDR3 coding DNA: TGTGCCAGCAGTTACTCAGGGGGGGGCGCTAACTATGGCTACACCTTC. Protein sequence: CASSYSGGGANYGYTF.